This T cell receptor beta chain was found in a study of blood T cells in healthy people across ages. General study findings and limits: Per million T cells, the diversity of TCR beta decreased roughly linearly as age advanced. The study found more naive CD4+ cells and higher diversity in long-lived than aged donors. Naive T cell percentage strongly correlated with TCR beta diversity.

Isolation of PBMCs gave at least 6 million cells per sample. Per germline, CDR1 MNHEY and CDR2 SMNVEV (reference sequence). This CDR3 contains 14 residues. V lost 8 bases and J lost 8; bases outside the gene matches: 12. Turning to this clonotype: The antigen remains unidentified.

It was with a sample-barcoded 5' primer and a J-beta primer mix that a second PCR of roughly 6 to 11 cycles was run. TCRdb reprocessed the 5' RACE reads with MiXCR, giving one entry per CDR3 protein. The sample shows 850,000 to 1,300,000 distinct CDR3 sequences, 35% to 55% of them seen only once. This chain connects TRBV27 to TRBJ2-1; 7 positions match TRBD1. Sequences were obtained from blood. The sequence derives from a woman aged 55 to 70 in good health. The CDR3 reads CASSVGDSLYEQFF. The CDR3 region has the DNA TGTGCCAGCTCTGTCGGGGACAGTTTGTATGAGCAGTTCTTC.